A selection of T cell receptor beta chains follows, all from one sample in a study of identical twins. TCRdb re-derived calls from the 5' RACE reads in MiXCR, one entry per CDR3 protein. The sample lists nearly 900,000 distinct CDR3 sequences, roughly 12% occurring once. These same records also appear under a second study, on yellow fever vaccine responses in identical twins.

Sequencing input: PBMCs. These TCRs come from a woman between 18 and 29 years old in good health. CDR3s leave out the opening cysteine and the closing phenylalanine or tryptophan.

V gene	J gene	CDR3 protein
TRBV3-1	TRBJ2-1	ASSQVGPNRGSWNEQF
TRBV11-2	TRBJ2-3	ASSLFGHTQY
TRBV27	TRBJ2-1	ASSLTSGVHNEQF
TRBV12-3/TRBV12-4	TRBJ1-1	ASSPLGKNTEAF
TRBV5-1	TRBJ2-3	ASSFGRGRDTQY
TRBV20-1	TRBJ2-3	SAARVVAGGRDTQY
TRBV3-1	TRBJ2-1	ASSQDWLAGGPNEQF
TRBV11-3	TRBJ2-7	ASSLGQVNTYEQY
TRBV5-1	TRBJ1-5	ASSLGVGPNQPQH
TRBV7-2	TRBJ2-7	ASSLVRDSYEQY
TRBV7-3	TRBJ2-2	ASSFTSGTTGELF
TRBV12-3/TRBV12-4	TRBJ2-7	ASSLGGAASVVQY
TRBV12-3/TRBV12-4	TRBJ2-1	ASKLDRSYNEQF
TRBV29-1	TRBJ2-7	SVGLESSSYEQY
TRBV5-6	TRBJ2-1	ASSYGLAFGEQF
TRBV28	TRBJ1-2	ASSFSEHRADGYT
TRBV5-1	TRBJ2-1	ASSSGQGRYNEQF
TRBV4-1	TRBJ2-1	ASSQDLGGSTNDEQF
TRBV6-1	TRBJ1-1	AGRTGLDTEAF
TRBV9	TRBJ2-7	ASSADGVRQY
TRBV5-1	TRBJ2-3	ASSSFGTYTDTQY
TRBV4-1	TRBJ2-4	ASSQDRTGQGTKNIQY
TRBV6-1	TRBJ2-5	ASGVWETQY
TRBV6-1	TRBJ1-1	ASSETRTGRREAF
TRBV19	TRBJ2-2	ASSPPGQRGRVF
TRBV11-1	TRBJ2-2	ASSPVGLAGNTGELF
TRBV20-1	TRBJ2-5	CAREDLAGAWETQY
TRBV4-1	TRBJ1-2	ASSQDFTAYYGYT
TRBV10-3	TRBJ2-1	AISGQTSNEQF
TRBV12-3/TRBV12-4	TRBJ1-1	ASSFYGGSHTEAF
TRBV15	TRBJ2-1	ATSGQGANYNEQF